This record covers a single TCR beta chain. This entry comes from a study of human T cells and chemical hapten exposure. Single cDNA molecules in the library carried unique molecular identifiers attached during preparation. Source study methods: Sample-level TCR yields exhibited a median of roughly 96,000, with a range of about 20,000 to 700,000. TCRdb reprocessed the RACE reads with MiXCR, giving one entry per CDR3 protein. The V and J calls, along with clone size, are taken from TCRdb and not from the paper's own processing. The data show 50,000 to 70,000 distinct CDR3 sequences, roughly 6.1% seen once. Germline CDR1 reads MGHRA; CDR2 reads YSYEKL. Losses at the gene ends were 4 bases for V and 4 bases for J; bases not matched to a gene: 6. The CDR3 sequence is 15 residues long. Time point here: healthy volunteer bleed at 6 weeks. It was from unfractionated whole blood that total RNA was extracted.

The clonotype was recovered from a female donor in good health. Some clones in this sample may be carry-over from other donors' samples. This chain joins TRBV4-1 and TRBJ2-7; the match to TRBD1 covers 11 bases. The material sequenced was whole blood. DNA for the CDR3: TGCGCCAGCAGCCCTGGACAGGGGGCACGGTACGAGCAGTACTTC. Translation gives CASSPGQGARYEQYF.